Listed here are 6 T cell receptor beta chains from one sample, sequenced in a study of blood T cell repertoires in COVID-19. TCRdb keeps only in-frame clones here, not all; method: immunoSEQ multiplex PCR. The sample records some 130,000 clones, around nine tenths being singletons. The sample was peripheral blood. The receptors stem from a man between 50 and 59 years old with active or convalescent COVID-19.

This chain joins TRBV4-3 and TRBJ2-5, with 8 bases identical to TRBD1. Germline CDR1 LGHNA, CDR2 YSLEER. The V and J ends lost 2 bases and 6 bases, in that order; junction bases with no gene match: 5. The CDR3 totals 14 residues. CDR3 DNA sequence: TGCGCCAGCAGCCAAAAAACAGGGGGACAGACCCAGTACTTC. This encodes CASSQKTGGQTQYF.

This clone was observed a single time. V usage is TRBV29-1 and J usage is TRBJ1-1; perhaps TRBD1 as D (6 bases). From germline, CDR1 is SQVTM and CDR2 ANQGSEA. This CDR3 contains 13 residues. V was cut by 6 bases and J by 1 base, with 12 bases left in between. CDR3 in amino acids: CSVDDRSNTEAFF. CDR3 in DNA: TGCAGCGTAGATGACAGGTCGAACACTGAAGCTTTCTTT.

The chain couples TRBV2 to TRBJ2-5, with TRBD2 matching over 10 bases. V gave up 4 bases and J gave up 5 bases; unmatched junction bases: 7. CDR1 and CDR2 from the germline V gene are SNHLY and FYNNEI. This CDR3 contains 15 residues. The CDR3 bases are TGTGCCAGCAGTGTCACCCGGGGACTAGCGGAGACCCAGTACTTC. This encodes CASSVTRGLAETQYF.

The CDR3 bases are TGTGCCAGCCTTGTGCAGGGCCAAGAGACCCAGTACTTC. It translates to CASLVQGQETQYF. The chain joins TRBV6-4 to TRBJ2-5; TRBD1 is a possible D gene (5 bases). Germline assignment: CDR1 MRHNA and CDR2 SNTAGT. CDR3 length: 13 residues. V was pared by 8 bases and J by 1 base, with 11 bases between.

The chain is built from TRBV7-2 and TRBJ1-2; D unresolved. The CDR3 runs 14 residues. Germline CDR1 reads SGHTA; CDR2 reads FQGNSA. V was shortened by 5 bases and J by 2 bases, with 12 bases between the two germline ends. CDR3 in DNA: TGTGCCAGCAGCCCGCGGGCGGAGAACTATGGCTACACCTTC. Amino acid sequence: CASSPRAENYGYTF.

This chain connects TRBV5-6 to TRBJ2-1, with 9 bases that match TRBD1. The CDR3 has 18 amino acids. CDR1 SGHDT and CDR2 YYEEEE come from the germline V gene. Trimming at V came to 4 bases and at J to 4 bases, leaving 15 bases not matched to a gene. Here the CDR3 DNA reads TGTGCCAGCAGCGTGGGACAGGGTGCAACCCTTTATTACAATGAGCAGTTCTTC. Its protein is CASSVGQGATLYYNEQFF. The whole variable domain, remainder taken from reference TRBV5-6 and TRBJ2-1, is DAGVTQSPTHLIKTRGQQVTLRCSPKSGHDTVSWYQQALGQGPQFIFQYYEEEERQRGNFPDRFSGHQFPNYSSELNVNALLLGDSALYLCASSVGQGATLYYNEQFFGPGTRLTVL.